The 2 T cell receptor beta chains listed next were all sequenced from one sample in a study of shared clonotypes between healthy human individuals. Using immunoSEQ multiplex PCR, the repertoire was profiled, and TCRdb retains in-frame clones only, with some absent. This table holds over 2 million clones, 85% to 95% found once. The sequenced sample was naive CD4+ T cells from PBMCs. Specified subset: CD45RA+ positively selected. The receptors come from a man aged 18 to 35 in good health. Some clones in this sample may be carry-over from other donors' samples.

This CDR3 reads CASSLPSVSGNTIYF. The CDR3 region has the DNA TGTGCCAGCTCACTCCCCAGCGTGTCTGGAAACACCATATATTTT. The chain has TRBV18 and TRBJ1-3; D not resolved. The CDR3 spans 15 residues. CDR1 and CDR2 (germline): KGHSH, LQKENI. V was cut by 4 bases and J by 1 base, with 11 bases left in between.

The chain couples TRBV28 to TRBJ1-5, with 7 bases fitting TRBD1. After removal of 6 bases from V and 3 bases from J, the junction contained 20 bases not matched to a gene. There are 19 residues in the CDR3. Germline V gene sequence: CDR1 MDHEN, CDR2 SYDVKM. The CDR3 is CASSPGGTDFLRDNQPQHF. The CDR3 region has the DNA TGTGCCAGCAGCCCCGGGGGGACAGACTTTCTCAGGGACAATCAGCCCCAGCATTTT.